This T cell receptor beta chain comes out of a study of vaccination effects on CD4 cells after COVID-19. Study as a whole: Two-dose vaccination with either BNT162b2 or mRNA-1273 was given to the participants.

Sequencing was performed with immunoSEQ multiplex PCR; in TCRdb, only in-frame clones are kept and a portion is missing. In the table there are 14,000 or so clones, just over 75% of which are singletons. Expansion of antigen-specific CD4+ T cells with viral peptide pools was carried out by the ViraFEST assay before sequencing. On roughly day 10 of culture, CD4+ T cells were separated out. Vaccine recipients, nucleocapsid antibody negative, had no prior SARS-CoV-2 infection. A word on this clone: Its specificity is not known.

The V gene's germline CDR1 is MNHEY and CDR2 SVGAGI. Trimming left V 4 bases short and J 6 bases short, with 10 bases between. The CDR3 has 13 amino acids. This TCR derives from a human donor who received a COVID-19 vaccine. The sample here was CD4+ T cells from PBMCs cultured with HCoV-229E spike peptides, taken before COVID-19 vaccination. This sequence joins TRBV6-5 and TRBJ1-5; a weak D match, TRBD1 (6 bases). The CDR3 DNA reads as TGTGCCAGCAGTTTGAACAGGGTTCAGCCCCAGCATTTT. It translates to CASSLNRVQPQHF.